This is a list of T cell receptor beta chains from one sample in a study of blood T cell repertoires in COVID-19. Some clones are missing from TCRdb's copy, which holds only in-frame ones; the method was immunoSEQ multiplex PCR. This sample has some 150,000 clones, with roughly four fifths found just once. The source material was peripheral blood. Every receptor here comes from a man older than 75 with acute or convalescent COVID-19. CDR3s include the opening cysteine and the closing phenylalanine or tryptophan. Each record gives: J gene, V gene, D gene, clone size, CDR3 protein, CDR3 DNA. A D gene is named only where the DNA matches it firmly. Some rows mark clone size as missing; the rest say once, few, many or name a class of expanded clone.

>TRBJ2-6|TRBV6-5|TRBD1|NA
CASNRGHSGANVLTF
TGTGCCAGCAACAGGGGGCACTCTGGGGCCAACGTCCTGACTTTC
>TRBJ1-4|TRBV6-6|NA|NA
CASSPRHPGKLFF
TGTGCCAGCAGTCCTCGACACCCGGGGAAACTGTTTTTT
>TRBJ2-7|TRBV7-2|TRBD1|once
CASSLAFDRVGEQYF
TGTGCCAGCAGCTTAGCGTTTGACAGGGTGGGGGAGCAGTACTTC
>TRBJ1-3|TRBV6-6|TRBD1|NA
CASSTGGSGNTIYF
TGTGCCAGCAGTACAGGGGGCTCTGGAAACACCATATATTTT
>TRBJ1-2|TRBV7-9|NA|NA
CASSSVGHLPGGYTF
TGTGCCAGCAGCTCTGTGGGACACCTGCCGGGCGGCTACACCTTC
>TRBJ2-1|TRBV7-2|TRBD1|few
CASSLVVGQGYNEQFF
TGTGCCAGCAGCTTAGTAGTAGGACAGGGATACAATGAGCAGTTCTTC
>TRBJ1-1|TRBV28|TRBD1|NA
CASSLGDRRSEAFF
TGTGCCAGCAGTTTAGGGGACAGGCGCTCTGAAGCTTTCTTT
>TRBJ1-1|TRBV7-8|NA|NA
CASSLVAGSNTEAFF
TGTGCCAGCAGCTTAGTGGCAGGATCGAACACTGAAGCTTTCTTT
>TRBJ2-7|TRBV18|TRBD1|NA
CASSKTGGTGSYEQYF
TGTGCCAGCTCCAAGACAGGGGGCACCGGGTCCTACGAGCAGTACTTC
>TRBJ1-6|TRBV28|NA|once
CASSSGLNSPLHF
TGTGCCAGCAGCTCCGGACTTAATTCACCCCTCCACTTT
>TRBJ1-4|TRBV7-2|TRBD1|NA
CASRVGGTGTEKLFF
TGTGCCAGCAGGGTTGGGGGGACAGGGACGGAAAAACTGTTTTTT
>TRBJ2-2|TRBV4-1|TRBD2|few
CASSQFIGGVTGELFF
TGCGCCAGCAGCCAATTTATCGGGGGGGTCACCGGGGAGCTGTTTTTT
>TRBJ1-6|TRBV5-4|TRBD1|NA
CASSSPGQGASSPLHF
TGTGCCAGCAGTTCACCGGGACAGGGGGCTAGTTCACCCCTCCACTTT
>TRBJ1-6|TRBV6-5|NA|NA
CASSYYRSGNSPLHF
TGTGCCAGCAGTTACTATAGGTCGGGTAATTCACCCCTCCACTTT
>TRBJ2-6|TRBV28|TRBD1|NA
CASKTGGVSGANVLTF
TGTGCCAGCAAGACAGGGGGAGTCTCTGGGGCCAACGTCCTGACTTTC
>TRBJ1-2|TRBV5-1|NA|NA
CASSKTDYGYTF
TGCGCCAGCAGCAAAACAGACTATGGCTACACCTTC
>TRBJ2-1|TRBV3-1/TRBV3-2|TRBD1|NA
CASSHHTGTGENEQFF
TGTGCCAGCAGCCACCACACCGGGACAGGGGAGAATGAGCAGTTCTTC
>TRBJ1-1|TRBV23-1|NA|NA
CASSQSPVSEAFF
TGCGCCAGCAGTCAATCTCCAGTTTCTGAAGCTTTCTTT
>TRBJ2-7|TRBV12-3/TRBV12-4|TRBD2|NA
CASSPSGGYEQYF
TGTGCCAGCAGCCCTAGCGGGGGGTACGAGCAGTACTTC
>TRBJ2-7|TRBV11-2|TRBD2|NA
CASSLVAGTYEQYF
TGTGCCAGCAGCTTAGTAGCGGGGACCTACGAGCAGTACTTC
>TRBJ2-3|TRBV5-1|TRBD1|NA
CASSPGTGGSADTQYF
TGCGCCAGCAGCCCGGGGACAGGGGGTAGTGCAGATACGCAGTATTTT
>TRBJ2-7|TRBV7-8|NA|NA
CASSANFERYEQYF
TGTGCCAGCAGCGCCAACTTCGAGCGTTACGAGCAGTACTTC
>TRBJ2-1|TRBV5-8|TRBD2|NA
CASSGTAGGRNYNEQFF
TGTGCCAGCAGCGGGACCGCGGGGGGGCGCAACTACAATGAGCAGTTCTTC
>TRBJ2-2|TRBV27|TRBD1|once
CASSPFTGGRTGELFF
TGTGCCAGCAGCCCCTTTACAGGGGGCCGCACCGGGGAGCTGTTTTTT
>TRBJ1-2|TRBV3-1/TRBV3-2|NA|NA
CASSQISGGYGYTF
TGTGCCAGCAGCCAAATTTCCGGGGGGTATGGCTACACCTTC
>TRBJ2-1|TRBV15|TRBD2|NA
CATSRDWVTSGGAYNEQFF
TGTGCCACCAGCAGAGATTGGGTTACTAGCGGGGGGGCCTACAATGAGCAGTTCTTC
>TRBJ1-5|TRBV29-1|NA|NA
CSVQVSNQPQHF
TGCAGCGTACAGGTTAGCAATCAGCCCCAGCATTTT
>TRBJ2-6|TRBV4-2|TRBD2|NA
CASSRTSRTSESSGANVLTF
TGTGCCAGCAGCCGCACCTCAAGGACTAGTGAGAGCTCTGGGGCCAACGTCCTGACTTTC
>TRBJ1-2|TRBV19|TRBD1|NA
CASSMGQGGNYGYTF
TGTGCCAGTAGTATGGGACAGGGGGGTAACTATGGCTACACCTTC
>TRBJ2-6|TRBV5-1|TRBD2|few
CASSLWGLAGADNVLTF
TGCGCCAGCAGCTTGTGGGGCTTAGCGGGGGCGGACAACGTCCTGACTTTC
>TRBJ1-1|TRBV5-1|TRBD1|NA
CASSLDRGMNTEAFF
TGCGCCAGCAGCTTGGACAGGGGAATGAACACTGAAGCTTTCTTT
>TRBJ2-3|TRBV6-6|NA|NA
CASSYPQASTDTQYF
TGTGCCAGCAGTTACCCGCAGGCTAGCACAGATACGCAGTATTTT
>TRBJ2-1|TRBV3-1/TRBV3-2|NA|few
CASSLPGNGYNEQFF
TGTGCCAGCAGTTTGCCAGGGAACGGCTACAATGAGCAGTTCTTC
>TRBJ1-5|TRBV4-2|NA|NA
CASSQDPGGGFDQPQHF
TGTGCCAGCAGCCAAGATCCCGGCGGGGGTTTCGATCAGCCCCAGCATTTT
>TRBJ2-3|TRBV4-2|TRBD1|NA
CASSQAPTPGDRDPDTQYF
TGTGCCAGCAGCCAAGCTCCAACCCCGGGGGACAGGGACCCAGATACGCAGTATTTT
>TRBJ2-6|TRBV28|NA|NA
CASSDTGWGANVLTF
TGTGCCAGCAGCGACACAGGGTGGGGGGCCAACGTCCTGACTTTC
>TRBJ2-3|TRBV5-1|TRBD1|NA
CASSRQGAGADTQYF
TGCGCCAGCAGTAGGCAGGGGGCAGGAGCAGATACGCAGTATTTT
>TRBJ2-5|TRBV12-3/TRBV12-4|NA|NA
CASGPRGGETQYF
TGTGCCAGCGGACCTAGGGGGGGGGAGACCCAGTACTTC
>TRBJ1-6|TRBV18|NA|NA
CASSRDTDNSPLHF
TGTGCCAGCTCACGGGACACCGATAATTCACCCCTCCACTTT
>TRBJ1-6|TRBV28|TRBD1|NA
CATFGQGNSPLHF
TGTGCCACCTTTGGACAGGGAAATTCACCCCTCCACTTT
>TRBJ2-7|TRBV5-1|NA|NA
CASSLDRMFYEQYF
TGCGCCAGCAGCTTGGACAGGATGTTCTACGAGCAGTACTTC
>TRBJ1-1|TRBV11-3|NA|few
CASSFGIRTLRAEAFF
TGTGCCAGCAGCTTTGGGATAAGGACACTTAGGGCTGAAGCTTTCTTT
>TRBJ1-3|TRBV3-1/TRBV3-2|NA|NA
CASSQMSQGNTIYF
TGTGCCAGCAGCCAAATGTCCCAAGGAAACACCATATATTTT
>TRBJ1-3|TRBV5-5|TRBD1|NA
CASSLNPPAGGTNTIYF
TGTGCCAGCAGCTTGAATCCGCCGGCAGGGGGAACGAACACCATATATTTT
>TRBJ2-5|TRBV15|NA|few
CATASAREKETQYF
TGTGCCACAGCGAGCGCCAGGGAAAAGGAGACCCAGTACTTC
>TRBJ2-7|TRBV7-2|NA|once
CASSLDRGYEQYF
TGTGCCAGCAGCTTAGACCGGGGCTACGAGCAGTACTTC
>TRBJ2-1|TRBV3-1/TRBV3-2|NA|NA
CASSQVRGPNEQFF
TGTGCCAGCAGCCAAGTACGGGGTCCCAATGAGCAGTTCTTC